What follows describes a single TCR beta chain. Its antigen is not identified. The sample comes from a study of T-cell memory formation after mild COVID-19. Looking at the study overall: TCR clusters largely stayed donor specific. Study observations and caveats: In pre-infection memory, a portion of responding clones appeared, which suggested that cross-reactive memory joined. Shrinking CD4+ clones were chiefly CM and EM; CD8+ ones were chiefly EMRA.

MiXCR, applied by TCRdb to the 5' RACE reads, yields one record per CDR3 protein. The table has 80,000 to 95,000 distinct CDR3 sequences, 25% seen once. This TCR derives from a man aged 18 to 30 who had mild COVID-19 (a few samples of this study predate the infection). Cell type and time point are not known. Sequenced: PBMCs or a T cell subset sorted from them (not recorded which).

CDR3 residues: CASSLIARETQYF. CDR3 nucleotide sequence: TGTGCCAGCAGTTTGATAGCGAGAGAGACCCAGTACTTC. The rearrangement links TRBV28 to TRBJ2-5; D possibly corresponds to TRBD2 (5 bases). This CDR3 contains 13 residues. Germline values: CDR1 MDHEN, CDR2 SYDVKM. Between the trimmed V and J ends, which lost 3 bases and 4 bases, there was a span of 9 bases.